The clone carrying this T cell receptor beta chain came up a few times. These data come from a study of early T cells in non-severe SARS-CoV-2 infection. MiXCR, applied by TCRdb to the 5' RACE reads, yields one record per CDR3 protein. The sample lists 90,000 to 120,000 distinct CDR3 sequences, around 10% occurring once. Germline V gene lookup returns CDR1 MNHNY and CDR2 SVGAGI (reference sequence). Trimming took 2 bases from V and 5 from J, leaving 17 bases between them. This CDR3 region has 16 residues. The clonotype was recovered from an adult who was a healthcare worker with PCR-confirmed SARS-CoV-2 infection or an uninfected control (not recorded which). The specimen was whole blood. The V and J genes are TRBV6-6 and TRBJ2-3, with D possibly matching TRBD2 (7 bases). The CDR3 sequence is CASSYPLGGHEDTQYF. The CDR3 region has the DNA TGTGCCAGCAGTTACCCACTCGGGGGGCATGAAGATACGCAGTATTTT.